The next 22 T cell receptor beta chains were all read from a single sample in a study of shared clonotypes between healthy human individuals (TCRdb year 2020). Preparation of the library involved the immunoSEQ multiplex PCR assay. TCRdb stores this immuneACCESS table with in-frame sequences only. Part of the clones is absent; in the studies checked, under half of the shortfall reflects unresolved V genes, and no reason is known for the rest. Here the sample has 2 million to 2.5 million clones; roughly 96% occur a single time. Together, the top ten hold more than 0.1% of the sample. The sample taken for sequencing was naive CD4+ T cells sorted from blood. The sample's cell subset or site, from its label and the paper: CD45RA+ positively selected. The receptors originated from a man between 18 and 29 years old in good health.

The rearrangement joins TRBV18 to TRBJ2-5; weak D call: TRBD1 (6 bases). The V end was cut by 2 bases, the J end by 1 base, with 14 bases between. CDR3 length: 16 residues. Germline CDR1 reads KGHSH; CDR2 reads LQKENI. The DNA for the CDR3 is TGTGCCAGCTCACCAATACAGGGAGTTGTCCAAGAGACCCAGTACTTC. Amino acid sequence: CASSPIQGVVQETQYF.

The CDR3 is CATGSRDLLDTQYF. CDR3 sequence (DNA): TGTGCGACGGGGTCGAGGGATCTCTTAGATACGCAGTATTTT. V is TRBV25-1 and J is TRBJ2-3; possibly TRBD2 for D (5 bases). Per the germline V gene, CDR1 is MGHDK and CDR2 is SYGVNS. This CDR3 is 14 amino acids long. The full variable domain, rest sourced from reference TRBV25-1 and TRBJ2-3, is EADIYQTPRYLVIGTGKKITLECSQTMGHDKMYWYQQDPGMELHLIHYSYGVNSTEKGDLSSESTVSRIRTEHFPLTLESARPSHTSQYLCATGSRDLLDTQYFGPGTRLTVL.

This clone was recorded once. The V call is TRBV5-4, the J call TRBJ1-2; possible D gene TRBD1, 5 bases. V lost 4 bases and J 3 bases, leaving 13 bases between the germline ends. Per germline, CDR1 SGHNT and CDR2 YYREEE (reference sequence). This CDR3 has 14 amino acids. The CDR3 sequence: CASSRNQGDYGYTF. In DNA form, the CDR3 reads TGTGCCAGCAGCAGGAACCAGGGTGACTATGGCTACACCTTC.

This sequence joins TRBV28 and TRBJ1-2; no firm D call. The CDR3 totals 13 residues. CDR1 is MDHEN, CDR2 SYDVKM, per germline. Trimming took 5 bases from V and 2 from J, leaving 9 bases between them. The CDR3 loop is CASSLQVNYGYTF. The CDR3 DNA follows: TGTGCCAGCAGTCTCCAGGTGAACTATGGCTACACCTTC.

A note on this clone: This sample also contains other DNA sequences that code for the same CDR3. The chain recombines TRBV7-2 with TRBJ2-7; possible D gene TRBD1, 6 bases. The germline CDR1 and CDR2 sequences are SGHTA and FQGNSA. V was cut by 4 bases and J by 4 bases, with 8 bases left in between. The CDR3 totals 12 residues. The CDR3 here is CASSSQGYEQYF. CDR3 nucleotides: TGTGCCAGCAGCTCACAGGGATACGAGCAGTACTTC.

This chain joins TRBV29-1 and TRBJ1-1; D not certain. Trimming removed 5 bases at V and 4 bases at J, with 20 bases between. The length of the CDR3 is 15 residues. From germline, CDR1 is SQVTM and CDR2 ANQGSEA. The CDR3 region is CSVLGESGSSTEAFF. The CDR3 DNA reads TGCAGCGTTCTCGGCGAGTCCGGTAGTAGCACTGAAGCTTTCTTT.

The DNA for the CDR3 is TGTGCCAGCAGTGCCTTAGGGGTGGGCGAGCAGTACTTC. This translates into CASSALGVGEQYF. The chain recombines TRBV27 with TRBJ2-7, with a possible D match to TRBD1 (5 bases). V was clipped by 5 bases and J by 6 bases, with 14 bases between them. CDR1 MNHEY and CDR2 SMNVEV come from the germline V gene (reference sequence). There are 13 residues in the CDR3.

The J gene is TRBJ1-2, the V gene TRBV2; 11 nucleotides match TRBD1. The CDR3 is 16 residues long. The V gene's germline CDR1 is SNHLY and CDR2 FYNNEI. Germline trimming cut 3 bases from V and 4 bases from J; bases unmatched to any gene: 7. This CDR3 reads CASSDGQGALGYGYTF. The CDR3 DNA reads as TGTGCCAGCAGTGATGGACAGGGGGCGCTGGGCTATGGCTACACCTTC.

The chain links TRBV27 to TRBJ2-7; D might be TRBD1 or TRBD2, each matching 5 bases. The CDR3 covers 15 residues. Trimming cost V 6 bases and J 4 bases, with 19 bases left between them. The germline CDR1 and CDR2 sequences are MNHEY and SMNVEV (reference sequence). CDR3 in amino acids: CASSPRGQSFYEQYF. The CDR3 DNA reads TGTGCCAGCAGCCCTCGGGGCCAGAGTTTTTACGAGCAGTACTTC.

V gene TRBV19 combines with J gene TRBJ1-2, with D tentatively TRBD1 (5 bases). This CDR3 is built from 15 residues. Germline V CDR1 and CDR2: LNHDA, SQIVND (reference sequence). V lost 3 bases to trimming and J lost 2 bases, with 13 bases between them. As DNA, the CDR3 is TGTGCCAGTAGTATCGGGGGTTCAGCAAACTATGGCTACACCTTC. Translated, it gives CASSIGGSANYGYTF.

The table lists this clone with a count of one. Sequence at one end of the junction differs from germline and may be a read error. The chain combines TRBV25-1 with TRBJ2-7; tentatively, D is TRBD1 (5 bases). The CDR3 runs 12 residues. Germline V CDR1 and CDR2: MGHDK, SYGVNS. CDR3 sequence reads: CASSGLGQGCIF. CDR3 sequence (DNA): TGTGCCAGCAGTGGGCTTGGGCAGGGTTGTATCTTC.

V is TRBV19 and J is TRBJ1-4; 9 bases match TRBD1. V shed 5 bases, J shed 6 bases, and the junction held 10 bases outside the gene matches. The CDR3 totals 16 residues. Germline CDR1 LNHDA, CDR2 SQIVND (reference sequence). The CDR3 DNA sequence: TGTGCCAGTAGTCCTGGGACAGGGAGAAGGGATGAAAAACTGTTTTTT. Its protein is CASSPGTGRRDEKLFF.

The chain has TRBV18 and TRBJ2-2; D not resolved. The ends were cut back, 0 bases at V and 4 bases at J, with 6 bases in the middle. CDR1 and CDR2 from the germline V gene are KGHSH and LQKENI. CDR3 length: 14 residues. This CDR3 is CASSPPTGTGELFF. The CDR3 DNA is TGTGCCAGCTCACCACCCACCGGCACCGGGGAGCTGTTTTTT.

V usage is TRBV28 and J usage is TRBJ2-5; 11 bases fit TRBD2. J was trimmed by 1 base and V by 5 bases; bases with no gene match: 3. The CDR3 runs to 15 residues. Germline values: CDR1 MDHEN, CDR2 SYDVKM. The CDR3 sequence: CASSLAGGVQETQYF. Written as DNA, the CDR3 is TGTGCCAGCAGTCTAGCGGGGGGCGTCCAAGAGACCCAGTACTTC.

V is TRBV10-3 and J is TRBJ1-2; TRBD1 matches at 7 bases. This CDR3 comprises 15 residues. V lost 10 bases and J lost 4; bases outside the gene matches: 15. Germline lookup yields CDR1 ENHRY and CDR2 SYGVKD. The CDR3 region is CATGGRWDTIYGYTF. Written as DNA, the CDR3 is TGTGCCACAGGGGGGCGTTGGGACACAATCTATGGCTACACCTTC.

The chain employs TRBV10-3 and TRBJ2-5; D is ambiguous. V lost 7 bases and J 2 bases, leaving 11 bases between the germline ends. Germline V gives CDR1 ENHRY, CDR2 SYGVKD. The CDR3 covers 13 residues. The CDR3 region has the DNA TGTGCCATCATGGGCCAGCCTCAAGAGACCCAGTACTTC. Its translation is CAIMGQPQETQYF.

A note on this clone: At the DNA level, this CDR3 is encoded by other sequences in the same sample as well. The CDR3: CASSLGGQGNGYTF. The CDR3 nucleotides read TGCGCCAGCAGCCTAGGGGGACAAGGGAATGGCTACACCTTC. The chain combines TRBV5-1 with TRBJ1-2, with a possible D match to TRBD1 (6 bases). CDR1 and CDR2 (germline): SGHRS, YFSETQ. The CDR3 spans 14 residues. Trimming cost V 4 bases and J 6 bases, with 16 bases left between them.

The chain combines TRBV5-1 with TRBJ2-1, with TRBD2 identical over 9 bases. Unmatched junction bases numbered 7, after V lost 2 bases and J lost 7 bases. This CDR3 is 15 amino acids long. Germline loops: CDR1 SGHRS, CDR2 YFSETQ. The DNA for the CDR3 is TGCGCCAGCAGCTTCGGTAGCGGGAGAGTGAATGAGCAGTTCTTC. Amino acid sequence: CASSFGSGRVNEQFF. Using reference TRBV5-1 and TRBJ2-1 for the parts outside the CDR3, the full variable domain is KAGVTQTPRYLIKTRGQQVTLSCSPISGHRSVSWYQQTPGQGLQFLFEYFSETQRNKGNFPGRFSGRQFSNSRSEMNVSTLELGDSALYLCASSFGSGRVNEQFFGPGTRLTVL.

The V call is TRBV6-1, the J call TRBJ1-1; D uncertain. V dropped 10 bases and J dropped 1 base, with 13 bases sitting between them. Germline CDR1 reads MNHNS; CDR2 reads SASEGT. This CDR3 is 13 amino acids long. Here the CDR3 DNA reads TGTGCCACGGGCCGGCATCAGAACACTGAAGCTTTCTTT. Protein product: CATGRHQNTEAFF.

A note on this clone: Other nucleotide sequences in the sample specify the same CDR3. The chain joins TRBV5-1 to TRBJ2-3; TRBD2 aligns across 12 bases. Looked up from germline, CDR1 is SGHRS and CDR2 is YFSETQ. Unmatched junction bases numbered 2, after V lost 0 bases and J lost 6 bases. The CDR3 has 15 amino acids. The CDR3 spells CASSLGLAGGDTQYF. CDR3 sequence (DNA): TGCGCCAGCAGCTTGGGTCTAGCGGGAGGGGATACGCAGTATTTT.

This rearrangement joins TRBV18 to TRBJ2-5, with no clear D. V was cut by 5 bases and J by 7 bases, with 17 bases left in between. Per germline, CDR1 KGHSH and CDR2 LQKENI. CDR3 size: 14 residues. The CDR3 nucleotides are TGTGCCAGCTCAAACCTAGGCGGAGCTGGGACCCAGTACTTC. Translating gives CASSNLGGAGTQYF.

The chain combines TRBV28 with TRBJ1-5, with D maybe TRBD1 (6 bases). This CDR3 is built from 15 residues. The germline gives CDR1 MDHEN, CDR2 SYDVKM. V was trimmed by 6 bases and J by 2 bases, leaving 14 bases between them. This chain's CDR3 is CASSLQGNGNQPQHF. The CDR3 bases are TGTGCCAGCAGCCTACAGGGTAACGGCAATCAGCCCCAGCATTTT.